This entry concerns a single TCR beta chain. This sample was included in a study of shared T cell receptors in the human thymus. The ends were cut back, 1 base at V and 1 base at J, with 13 bases in the middle. Germline-derived CDR1 and CDR2 are SNHLY and FYNNEI. This CDR3 is built from 16 residues. Sequenced by immunoSEQ multiplex PCR; TCRdb stores in-frame clones only, minus some. The profile shows around 730,000 clones, 80% to 90% of them singletons. This same sample was also part of a study on human thymus T cells. That paper states: Infants served as donors; they were healthy and Finnish and were having corrective surgery for congenital heart defects. Corrective heart surgery yielded resections, and these provided the thymus tissue. Thymic and blood repertoires appeared to show biased V and J gene usage. Related studies noted strongly shared thymic repertoires across unrelated people.

The sequence came from a girl under three years old with a congenital heart defect. The V and J genes are TRBV2 and TRBJ1-1, with D uncertain. Sample: thymocytes. CDR3 nucleotides: TGTGCCAGCAGTGAAGAGGTAGTTCGAGGGAACACTGAAGCTTTCTTT. Translation: CASSEEVVRGNTEAFF.